The 25 T cell receptor beta chains below come from one sample, sequenced in a study of blood T cells in healthy people across ages. The authors ran a second PCR of roughly 6 to 11 cycles using a sample-barcoded 5' primer and a J-beta primer mix. TCRdb passed the 5' RACE reads through MiXCR, listing each CDR3 protein once. In the table there are around 800,000 distinct CDR3 sequences, approximately 48% of which are singletons. Sequencing was done on a sample of blood. The origin of the receptors is a man aged 55 to 70 in good health.

The J gene is TRBJ2-4, the V gene TRBV9; TRBD2 matches at 10 bases. The ends lost 0 bases at V and 13 bases at J; junction bases unmatched: 22. The CDR3 length is 19 residues. CDR1 and CDR2 from the germline V gene are SGDLS and YYNGEE. The CDR3 bases are TGTGCCAGCAGCGTAGCAGCTAGCGGGGGCCATCTGGGCTCCAAAGAGCAGTACTTC. This translates into CASSVAASGGHLGSKEQYF.

The gene calls are TRBV7-6 and TRBJ1-6, with 7 nucleotides matching TRBD1. V shed 5 bases, J shed 7 bases, and the junction held 8 bases outside the gene matches. CDR1 is SGHVS and CDR2 is FNYEAQ in the germline V gene. The CDR3 extends over 15 amino acids. CDR3: CASSARDSENSPLHF. CDR3 in DNA: TGTGCCAGCAGCGCACGGGACAGCGAAAATTCACCCCTCCACTTT.

This sequence joins TRBV10-3 and TRBJ2-7, with 7 bases identical to TRBD2. J was trimmed by 0 bases and V by 3 bases; bases with no gene match: 8. This CDR3 is 16 amino acids long. CDR1 ENHRY and CDR2 SYGVKD come from the germline V gene. The CDR3 region has the DNA TGTGCCATCAGTGACCACGGGACTATCAACTCCTACGAGCAGTACTTC. Protein sequence: CAISDHGTINSYEQYF.

The chain has TRBV30 and TRBJ2-4; D may match TRBD1 or TRBD2 (5 bases each). The closer fit of TRBJ2-7 to the DNA end suggests the J call may be wrong. CDR3 length equals 15 residues. Germline V gene data show CDR1 as GTSNPN and CDR2 as SVGIG (reference sequence). In DNA form, the CDR3 reads TGTGCCTGGAGTGTACTAGGGGAGAGGGTTTACGAGCAGTACTTC. It translates to CAWSVLGERVYEQYF.

The V gene is TRBV5-6, the J gene TRBJ1-1; possibly TRBD1 for D (5 bases). Trimming left V 5 bases short and J 7 bases short, with 12 bases between. This CDR3 region has 12 residues. Germline loops: CDR1 SGHDT, CDR2 YYEEEE. This chain's CDR3 is CASSSTDLEAFF. The CDR3 nucleotides read TGTGCCAGCAGTTCGACAGACCTTGAAGCTTTCTTT.

This clonotype was counted a single time. V is TRBV25-1 and J is TRBJ1-1; D remains ambiguous. The germline gives CDR1 MGHDK, CDR2 SYGVNS. The CDR3 is 14 residues long. V was shortened by 3 bases and J by 3 bases, with 11 bases between the two germline ends. The CDR3 loop is CASSETGRYTEAFF. The CDR3 nucleotides read TGTGCCAGCAGTGAGACTGGAAGGTACACTGAAGCTTTCTTT.

This clonotype was seen once. The chain combines TRBV4-3 with TRBJ2-7; D is perhaps TRBD2 (6 bases). The CDR3 extends over 15 amino acids. Germline V CDR1 and CDR2: LGHNA, YSLEER. V was clipped by 6 bases and J by 3 bases, with 18 bases between them. The DNA of the CDR3 is TGCGCCAGCAGTCAGGGTGGCGGGACTCTCTACGAGCAGTACTTC. Translated, it gives CASSQGGGTLYEQYF.

As concerns this clonotype: This may stem from a read error, because a much larger clone lies one nucleotide away. V gene TRBV6-5 combines with J gene TRBJ2-2; 7 bases line up with TRBD2. The CDR3 loop spans 15 amino acids. Germline loops: CDR1 MNHEY, CDR2 SVGAGI. The CDR3 loop is CVSSAGTTYTGELFF. The CDR3 coding sequence is TGTGTCAGCAGTGCCGGGACTACGTACACCGGGGAGCTGTTTTTT.

This clonotype appeared a few times. V gene TRBV13 combines with J gene TRBJ2-7; D ambiguous. The ends were cut back, 0 bases at V and 9 bases at J, with 15 bases in the middle. Germline V gives CDR1 PRHDT, CDR2 FYEKMQ (reference sequence). This CDR3 comprises 14 residues. DNA for the CDR3: TGTGCCAGCAGCTTAGGGGACGGCCTTCTTGGGCAGTACTTC. As protein: CASSLGDGLLGQYF.

V is TRBV6-6 and J is TRBJ1-4; D remains ambiguous. Trimming took 8 bases from V and 4 from J, leaving 23 bases between them. This CDR3 has 17 residues. Germline assignment: CDR1 MNHNY and CDR2 SVGAGI (reference sequence). The CDR3 loop is CASAIGYSREGNEKLFF. CDR3 sequence (DNA): TGTGCCAGCGCCATCGGCTATTCCCGGGAGGGTAATGAAAAACTGTTTTTT.

The V call is TRBV6-2 or TRBV6-3, the J call TRBJ2-3; TRBD1 aligns across 9 bases. J lost 10 bases, V lost 6 bases, and 5 bases had no gene match. The CDR3 totals 12 residues. The germline V gene has CDR1 MNHEY and CDR2 SVGEGT. The CDR3 DNA is TGTGCCAGCAGAGGGACAGGGACTTCGCAGTATTTT. This gives the protein CASRGTGTSQYF.

The chain recombines TRBV20-1 with TRBJ2-5; tentatively, D is TRBD2 (6 bases). The V end was cut by 0 bases, the J end by 2 bases, with 13 bases between. The CDR3 runs 15 residues. CDR1 and CDR2 from the germline V gene are DFQATT and SNEGSKA (reference sequence). For the CDR3, the DNA is TGCAGTGCTAGAGATGTGAATGCGGGGCAAGAGACCCAGTACTTC. Translation gives CSARDVNAGQETQYF.

The gene calls are TRBV29-1 and TRBJ1-5, with 9 bases matching TRBD1. The CDR3 consists of 14 residues. The junction had 3 bases not matched to a gene; V was cut back by 6 bases and J by 0 bases. Germline V gene data show CDR1 as SQVTM and CDR2 as ANQGSEA. The CDR3 spells CSVGTGHSNQPQHF. The CDR3 nucleotides are TGCAGCGTCGGGACAGGGCATAGCAATCAGCCCCAGCATTTT. Full variable domain (outside the CDR3, taken from reference TRBV29-1 and TRBJ1-5): SAVISQKPSRDICQRGTSLTIQCQVDSQVTMMFWYRQQPGQSLTLIATANQGSEATYESGFVIDKFPISRPNLTFSTLTVSNMSPEDSSIYLCSVGTGHSNQPQHFGDGTRLSIL.

This clonotype has a count of ten or more. V is TRBV29-1 and J is TRBJ2-3; D uncertain. Trimming removed 0 bases at V and 3 bases at J, with 13 bases between. The germline V gene encodes CDR1 SQVTM and CDR2 ANQGSEA. CDR3 length equals 15 residues. DNA for the CDR3: TGCAGCGTTGAAGAGAGAGGACGGAAGACAGATACGCAGTATTTT. Translated, it gives CSVEERGRKTDTQYF.

The gene calls are TRBV4-1 and TRBJ2-4; tentatively, D is TRBD1 (5 bases). Germline V gene data show CDR1 as MGHRA and CDR2 as YSYEKL. The CDR3 has 15 residues. The V end was cut by 4 bases, the J end by 1 base, with 11 bases between. The CDR3 here is CASSPRGAAKNIQYF. The CDR3 DNA reads as TGCGCCAGCAGCCCAAGGGGTGCGGCCAAAAACATTCAGTACTTC.

About this clonotype itself: This may arise from a read error, as a much more abundant clone is one base away. The chain recombines TRBV29-1 with TRBJ2-5; D perhaps matches TRBD1 (6 bases). Trimming took 6 bases from V and 5 from J, leaving 16 bases between them. Germline CDR1 reads SQVTM; CDR2 reads ANQGSEA. The CDR3 length is 13 residues. CDR3 protein: CSVRDTWWETQYF. The CDR3 DNA reads TGCAGCGTACGGGACACCTGGTGGGAGACCCAGTACTTC.

The chain employs TRBV6-6 and TRBJ1-2; unclear D gene. Germline CDR1 and CDR2: MNHNY and SVGAGI (reference sequence). Trimming removed 11 bases from V and 3 bases from J, with 13 bases in between. CDR3 length equals 12 residues. The CDR3 sequence is CAGQRGDYGYTF. The CDR3 DNA sequence: TGTGCCGGCCAGAGAGGTGACTATGGCTACACCTTC.

On this clonotype itself: A much larger clone differs from this one at a single base, so this may be a read error. The V and J genes are TRBV12-3 or TRBV12-4 and TRBJ2-7; 11 bases align to TRBD2. The CDR3 length is 15 residues. V shed 6 bases and J 6 bases; nucleotides not matched to a gene: 10. CDR3 nucleotide sequence: TGTGCCAGCAGACCAACTAGCGGGGGACTCTGCGAGCAGTACTTC. Its protein is CASRPTSGGLCEQYF.

The chain employs TRBV12-3 or TRBV12-4 and TRBJ1-2; D is possibly TRBD1 (5 bases). V lost 1 base and J lost 2, with 11 bases in between. CDR3 length: 15 residues. The CDR3 coding sequence is TGTGCCAGCAGTTTAGTTCGGGGCGGGAACTATGGCTACACCTTC. Translated, it gives CASSLVRGGNYGYTF.

The chain carries TRBV29-1 and TRBJ2-7; TRBD2 matches 12 bases. The ends lost 6 bases at V and 6 bases at J; junction bases unmatched: 6. The CDR3 has 13 residues. CDR1 SQVTM and CDR2 ANQGSEA come from the germline V gene. The CDR3 DNA reads TGCAGCGTGCAACCGACTAGCGGGGGCGAGCAGTACTTC. Protein sequence: CSVQPTSGGEQYF.

The J gene is TRBJ2-3, the V gene TRBV5-6; the D is unclear. V was cut by 2 bases and J by 1 base, with 8 bases left in between. The CDR3 runs 14 residues. Per the germline V gene, CDR1 is SGHDT and CDR2 is YYEEEE. The CDR3 sequence: CASSFRDGTDTQYF. The CDR3 DNA sequence: TGTGCCAGCAGCTTCCGCGACGGCACAGATACGCAGTATTTT.

The rearrangement joins TRBV4-1 to TRBJ1-5; D possibly corresponds to TRBD1 (6 bases). Germline CDR1 and CDR2: MGHRA and YSYEKL. V dropped 1 base and J dropped 6 bases, with 13 bases sitting between them. The CDR3 has 15 residues. The CDR3 loop is CASSQGGQGTQPQHF. The DNA for the CDR3 is TGCGCCAGCAGCCAAGGTGGGCAGGGGACTCAGCCCCAGCATTTT.

The rearrangement links TRBV20-1 to TRBJ1-5, with 11 bases fitting TRBD1. CDR3 size: 16 residues. V lost 3 bases and J lost 7; bases outside the gene matches: 11. Per the germline V gene, CDR1 is DFQATT and CDR2 is SNEGSKA (reference sequence). CDR3 sequence (DNA): TGCAGTGCTAGCGACCCGCTGGACAGGGGGCAGCAGCCCCAGCATTTT. This codes for CSASDPLDRGQQPQHF.

This clonotype has more than one count but fewer than ten. This chain links TRBV29-1 with TRBJ2-1, with D perhaps assigned TRBD1 or TRBD2 (7 bases each). Trimming took 6 bases from V and 4 from J, leaving 25 bases between them. Germline values: CDR1 SQVTM, CDR2 ANQGSEA. The CDR3 totals 17 residues. CDR3 nucleotide sequence: TGCAGCGTCCTTACCGTCAGGGGGGGGGGCCAATACAATGAGCAGTTCTTC. Its protein is CSVLTVRGGGQYNEQFF.

The V gene is TRBV5-5, the J gene TRBJ2-5, with TRBD2 matching 10 bases. Trimming at V came to 1 base and at J to 4 bases, leaving 10 bases not matched to a gene. The CDR3 sequence is 17 residues long. CDR1 and CDR2 from the germline V gene are SGHKS and YYEKEE (reference sequence). Written as DNA, the CDR3 is TGTGCCAGCAGCTTGCTAGCTAGCGGGGGTACCGGAGAGACCCAGTACTTC. Translated: CASSLLASGGTGETQYF. The whole variable domain, remainder taken from reference TRBV5-5 and TRBJ2-5, is DAGVTQSPTHLIKTRGQQVTLRCSPISGHKSVSWYQQVLGQGPQFIFQYYEKEERGRGNFPDRFSARQFPNYSSELNVNALLLGDSALYLCASSLLASGGTGETQYFGPGTRLLVL.